Shown below are 31 T cell receptor beta chains from a single sample sequenced in a study of blood T cell repertoires in COVID-19. The repertoire was sequenced with immunoSEQ multiplex PCR; TCRdb's copy has only in-frame clones and lacks some. The sample lists about 68,000 clones, 83% occurring once. Sequencing was done on a sample of peripheral blood. The receptors were gathered from a man older than 75 with acute or convalescent COVID-19.

The V gene is TRBV7-9, the J gene TRBJ1-5, with D possibly being TRBD1 (6 bases). The CDR3 consists of 14 residues. CDR1 and CDR2 from the germline V gene are SEHNR and FQNEAQ (reference sequence). V shed 4 bases and J shed 0 bases, with 7 bases lying between them. CDR3 bases: TGTGCCAGCAGCTCACAGGGTAGCAATCAGCCCCAGCATTTT. This encodes CASSSQGSNQPQHF.

The chain has TRBV11-2 and TRBJ2-2, with 7 nucleotides matching TRBD1. CDR3 length equals 15 residues. V lost 5 bases, J lost 6 bases, and 9 bases stayed unmatched. CDR1 and CDR2 (germline): SGHAT, FQNNGV. DNA of the CDR3: TGTGCCAGCAGCCTGCCGGGACAGCGAGCCGGGGAGCTGTTTTTT. It specifies CASSLPGQRAGELFF.

V and J are TRBV6-5 and TRBJ2-7, with D maybe TRBD2 (5 bases). CDR3 size: 15 residues. Germline CDR1 MNHEY, CDR2 SVGAGI. V was trimmed by 2 bases and J by 5 bases, leaving 16 bases between them. The CDR3, as DNA: TGTGCCAGCAGTTACAGGAGCGGAGTCCTGGACGAGCAGTACTTC. Translation gives CASSYRSGVLDEQYF.

A single count supports this clone. V usage is TRBV28 and J usage is TRBJ2-3; 9 bases are a match to TRBD2. Trimming at V came to 4 bases and at J to 3 bases, leaving 17 bases not matched to a gene. Germline CDR1 is MDHEN and CDR2 is SYDVKM. The CDR3 covers 19 residues. The CDR3 protein is CASSSLPGIAGVKTDTQYF. CDR3 coding DNA: TGTGCCAGCAGTTCCCTTCCGGGAATAGCGGGAGTGAAGACAGATACGCAGTATTTT. The full variable domain, in which reference TRBV28 and TRBJ2-3 provide the parts outside the CDR3, is DVKVTQSSRYLVKRTGEKVFLECVQDMDHENMFWYRQDPGLGLRLIYFSYDVKMKEKGDIPEGYSVSREKKERFSLILESASTNQTSMYLCASSSLPGIAGVKTDTQYFGPGTRLTVL.

The sample holds one count of this clone. This rearrangement joins TRBV28 to TRBJ2-7; 8 bases align to TRBD1. The CDR3 spans 15 residues. CDR1 is MDHEN, CDR2 SYDVKM, per germline. With V trimmed by 5 bases and J by 0 bases, 6 bases remained unmatched. The CDR3 nucleotides are TGTGCCAGCAGTGGCAGGGGGCGGGTCTCCTACGAGCAGTACTTC. Translated: CASSGRGRVSYEQYF.

V is TRBV28 and J is TRBJ2-2; the D gene is possibly TRBD2 (7 bases). The germline V gene encodes CDR1 MDHEN and CDR2 SYDVKM. The CDR3 contains 18 residues. With 7 bases removed from V and 5 bases from J, the gap between germline ends came to 26 bases. This chain's CDR3 is CASNSEGDLWGGTGELFF. The CDR3 DNA is TGTGCCAGCAACTCCGAGGGGGATTTGTGGGGAGGGACCGGGGAGCTGTTTTTT. Full variable domain (outside the CDR3, taken from reference TRBV28 and TRBJ2-2): DVKVTQSSRYLVKRTGEKVFLECVQDMDHENMFWYRQDPGLGLRLIYFSYDVKMKEKGDIPEGYSVSREKKERFSLILESASTNQTSMYLCASNSEGDLWGGTGELFFGEGSRLTVL.

This chain connects TRBV3-1 (or the pseudogene TRBV3-2) to TRBJ2-5; 10 bases agree with TRBD1. CDR3 size: 16 residues. CDR1 and CDR2 (germline): LGHDT, YNNKEL (reference sequence). V lost 1 base to trimming and J lost 5 bases; unmatched junction nucleotides: 7. The CDR3 nucleotides read TGTGCCAGCAGCCAAGCGCGCGACAGGGGGCGTGAGACCCAGTACTTC. As protein: CASSQARDRGRETQYF.

The chain carries TRBV13 and TRBJ1-4, with D hard to call. V lost 1 base, J lost 8 bases, and 11 bases lay in between. CDR1 and CDR2 from the germline V gene are PRHDT and FYEKMQ (reference sequence). The CDR3 length is 14 residues. The chain's CDR3 is CASSLVGGGEKLFF. The DNA of the CDR3 is TGTGCCAGCAGCTTAGTAGGAGGAGGCGAAAAACTGTTTTTT.

This clone was observed once. This rearrangement joins TRBV2 to TRBJ1-2; no clear D. The V gene lost 4 bases and the J gene lost 7 bases, with 13 bases spanning the gap. Germline lookup yields CDR1 SNHLY and CDR2 FYNNEI. The CDR3 consists of 13 residues. CDR3 sequence reads: CASSVNEYGGYTF. The CDR3 nucleotides read TGTGCCAGCAGTGTAAATGAGTATGGTGGCTACACCTTC.

This clone was observed a single time. The rearrangement uses TRBV5-1 and TRBJ2-1; TRBD2 matches at 8 bases. CDR3 length: 16 residues. V lost 4 bases, J lost 2 bases, and 8 bases stayed unmatched. Germline CDR1 SGHRS, CDR2 YFSETQ. For the CDR3, the DNA is TGCGCCAGCAGCGCTGCCCCGGGAGGGCCCTACAATGAGCAGTTCTTC. It encodes CASSAAPGGPYNEQFF.

The chain employs TRBV6-5 and TRBJ2-1, with TRBD1 identical over 7 bases. V lost 5 bases to trimming and J lost 8 bases; unmatched junction nucleotides: 6. CDR3 length: 13 residues. Germline lookup yields CDR1 MNHEY and CDR2 SVGAGI. The CDR3: CASSRQGVDEQFF. CDR3 nucleotide sequence: TGTGCCAGCAGTAGACAGGGTGTAGATGAGCAGTTCTTC.

The V and J genes are TRBV28 and TRBJ1-1, with no clear D. Germline CDR1 MDHEN, CDR2 SYDVKM. CDR3 size: 12 residues. V was trimmed by 4 bases and J by 8 bases, leaving 11 bases between them. The CDR3 here is CASSSSNWEAFF. In DNA, the CDR3 is TGTGCCAGCAGTTCGTCAAACTGGGAAGCTTTCTTT.

This sequence joins TRBV5-6 and TRBJ2-5, with D maybe TRBD1 (6 bases). Between the trimmed V and J ends, which lost 2 bases and 5 bases, there was a span of 25 bases. Germline-derived CDR1 and CDR2 are SGHDT and YYEEEE. The CDR3 runs 18 residues. Written as DNA, the CDR3 is TGTGCCAGCAGCTTCTGGTGGGGCAAAATGGGGGCCGGGGAGACCCAGTACTTC. Protein product: CASSFWWGKMGAGETQYF.

The CDR3 spells CATSRDRSPGADTQYF. As DNA, the CDR3 is TGTGCCACCAGCCGGGACAGGTCACCGGGGGCAGATACGCAGTATTTT. The V and J genes are TRBV24-1 and TRBJ2-3; 8 nucleotides match TRBD1. There are 16 residues in the CDR3. Trimming cost V 7 bases and J 4 bases; bases outside gene matches: 12. From germline, CDR1 is KGHDR and CDR2 SFDVKD.

V and J are TRBV21-1 and TRBJ2-6; the table's D call of TRBD2 was not tested on the DNA. TRBV21-1 is tagged as a pseudogene. The CDR3 totals 17 residues. CDR3 sequence: CALLTSRGTVGANVLTF. CDR3 bases: TGTGCCTTATTGACTAGCCGGGGAACGGTTGGGGCCAACGTCCTGACTTTC.

The gene calls are TRBV5-4 and TRBJ2-5; 9 bases agree with TRBD1. With 4 bases clipped from V and 5 bases from J, the junction kept 3 bases outside the gene matches. The CDR3 has 13 amino acids. CDR1 is SGHNT and CDR2 is YYREEE in the germline V gene (reference sequence). The CDR3 nucleotides are TGTGCCAGCAGCCGGGACAGGGATGAGACCCAGTACTTC. It translates to CASSRDRDETQYF. The whole variable domain, remainder taken from reference TRBV5-4 and TRBJ2-5, is ETGVTQSPTHLIKTRGQQVTLRCSSQSGHNTVSWYQQALGQGPQFIFQYYREEENGRGNFPPRFSGLQFPNYSSELNVNALELDDSALYLCASSRDRDETQYFGPGTRLLVL.

A single count supports this clone. The chain couples TRBV7-3 to TRBJ2-2, with 9 positions matching TRBD2. This CDR3 contains 16 residues. The germline gives CDR1 SGHTA, CDR2 FQGTGA. The V segment lost 3 bases and the J segment 1 base; nucleotides outside the gene matches: 3. The CDR3 loop reads CASSLYSGGNTGELFF. CDR3 DNA: TGTGCCAGCAGCTTGTATAGCGGGGGGAACACCGGGGAGCTGTTTTTT.

The chain uses TRBV14 and TRBJ1-2; 7 nucleotides agree with TRBD1. The CDR3 length is 14 residues. The J segment lost 7 bases and the V segment lost 4 bases, leaving 9 bases of the junction unmatched. Germline-derived CDR1 and CDR2 are SGHDN and FVKESK. The CDR3 sequence is CASSRRQGLGGYTF. CDR3 nucleotide sequence: TGTGCCAGCAGCCGGCGACAGGGCCTCGGTGGCTACACCTTC.

V is TRBV3-1 (or the pseudogene TRBV3-2) and J is TRBJ2-1, with 11 bases aligning to TRBD2. The germline CDR1 and CDR2 sequences are LGHDT and YNNKEL (reference sequence). The CDR3 is 20 amino acids. V shed 0 bases, J shed 1 base, and the junction held 11 bases outside the gene matches. The chain's CDR3 is CASSQDQKVVAGGSYNEQFF. In DNA form, the CDR3 reads TGTGCCAGCAGCCAAGATCAGAAGGTCGTAGCGGGGGGGTCCTACAATGAGCAGTTCTTC.

This chain uses TRBV5-4 with TRBJ1-1; 9 bases map to TRBD1. V dropped 7 bases and J dropped 8; count of bases not matched to a gene: 15. Germline-derived CDR1 and CDR2 are SGHNT and YYREEE (reference sequence). CDR3 length: 15 residues. CDR3 loop: CASARNRGPQPEAFF. The CDR3 DNA is TGTGCCAGCGCCCGCAACAGGGGGCCACAACCAGAAGCTTTCTTT.

The chain uses TRBV6-5 and TRBJ2-7; D ambiguous. V dropped 5 bases and J dropped 2 bases, with 13 bases sitting between them. CDR1 MNHEY and CDR2 SVGAGI come from the germline V gene. This CDR3 has 14 amino acids. The CDR3 DNA sequence: TGTGCCAGCAGTCCCGGCGGTTTCGCCTACGAGCAGTACTTC. It codes for CASSPGGFAYEQYF.

The chain links TRBV5-6 to TRBJ1-4; TRBD1 might be the D (5 bases). Trimming shortened V by 4 bases and J by 7 bases, and 14 bases separated the two germline ends. Germline values: CDR1 SGHDT, CDR2 YYEEEE. This CDR3 has 14 amino acids. The CDR3 reads CASSPMGLGEKLFF. The CDR3 nucleotides are TGTGCCAGCAGCCCGATGGGGCTAGGTGAAAAACTGTTTTTT. The whole variable domain, filled in from reference TRBV5-6 and TRBJ1-4, reads DAGVTQSPTHLIKTRGQQVTLRCSPKSGHDTVSWYQQALGQGPQFIFQYYEEEERQRGNFPDRFSGHQFPNYSSELNVNALLLGDSALYLCASSPMGLGEKLFFGSGTQLSVL.

This clone was observed many times. The chain couples TRBV11-2 to TRBJ2-1, with D perhaps TRBD1 (6 bases). V lost 3 bases and J lost 6, with 18 bases in between. CDR3 size: 16 residues. CDR1 and CDR2 from the germline V gene are SGHAT and FQNNGV. The CDR3 is CASSFDRDIKSNEQFF. The DNA of the CDR3 is TGTGCCAGCAGCTTCGATCGGGACATCAAATCCAATGAGCAGTTCTTC.

The chain recombines TRBV28 with TRBJ1-5, with D possibly being TRBD1 (5 bases). Trimming removed 7 bases at V and 5 bases at J, with 18 bases between. Germline assignment: CDR1 MDHEN and CDR2 SYDVKM. This CDR3 region has 15 residues. The CDR3 here is CASTPVDSFYQPQHF. The CDR3 DNA is TGTGCCAGCACTCCAGTAGACAGCTTCTATCAGCCCCAGCATTTT.

The chain has TRBV6-6 and TRBJ2-7; 7 bases agree with TRBD1. V dropped 4 bases and J dropped 7; count of bases not matched to a gene: 10. This CDR3 is 14 amino acids long. Germline CDR1 MNHNY, CDR2 SVGAGI (reference sequence). Written as DNA, the CDR3 is TGTGCCAGCAGTTCGCGACAGGGTAAAGGGGAGCAGTACTTC. Translation: CASSSRQGKGEQYF.

The chain employs TRBV29-1 and TRBJ2-2, with a weak D call TRBD1 (6 bases). This CDR3 comprises 15 residues. The germline V gene encodes CDR1 SQVTM and CDR2 ANQGSEA. Trimming stripped 4 bases from V and 3 bases from J, with 15 bases between. CDR3 protein: CSVGIGGADTGELFF. The CDR3 region has the DNA TGCAGCGTTGGAATTGGGGGCGCGGACACCGGGGAGCTGTTTTTT.

This rearrangement joins TRBV7-2 to TRBJ2-5; D remains unclear. Trimming stripped 4 bases from V and 4 bases from J, with 7 bases between. The length of the CDR3 is 12 residues. CDR1 is SGHTA, CDR2 FQGNSA, per germline. The CDR3 here is CASSSLGETQYF. Written as DNA, the CDR3 is TGTGCCAGCAGCTCCCTCGGAGAGACCCAGTACTTC.

This clone showed up just a few times. This sequence joins TRBV28 and TRBJ1-1, with D possibly TRBD1 on 5 matching bases. Trimming pared 7 bases from V and 1 base from J, leaving 13 bases between. CDR1 and CDR2 from the germline V gene are MDHEN and SYDVKM. The CDR3 is 14 residues long. The CDR3 region has the DNA TGTGCCAGCATCCTGACAGCCCAGAACACTGAAGCTTTCTTT. It translates to CASILTAQNTEAFF. Combining the CDR3 with reference TRBV28 and TRBJ1-1 gives the whole variable domain DVKVTQSSRYLVKRTGEKVFLECVQDMDHENMFWYRQDPGLGLRLIYFSYDVKMKEKGDIPEGYSVSREKKERFSLILESASTNQTSMYLCASILTAQNTEAFFGQGTRLTVV.

The chain carries TRBV5-6 and TRBJ2-1, with D tentatively TRBD2 (6 bases). V was shortened by 3 bases and J by 7 bases, with 14 bases between the two germline ends. The CDR3 extends over 14 amino acids. Germline V lookup: CDR1 SGHDT, CDR2 YYEEEE. CDR3 nucleotides: TGTGCCAGCAGCTCGGGTCGGGGGTTGAATGAGCAGTTCTTC. This gives the protein CASSSGRGLNEQFF.

This sequence joins TRBV10-3 and TRBJ1-1; 7 bases are a match to TRBD1. Germline V gene sequence: CDR1 ENHRY, CDR2 SYGVKD. The CDR3 contains 14 residues. V lost 5 bases and J lost 3; bases outside the gene matches: 6. CDR3 in DNA: TGTGCCATCAGTCTAACAGGGGTCGACACTGAAGCTTTCTTT. Amino acid sequence: CAISLTGVDTEAFF.

The rearrangement joins TRBV6-2 or TRBV6-3 to TRBJ2-3; the D gene is possibly TRBD2 (6 bases). Germline CDR1 reads MNHEY; CDR2 reads SVGEGT. The CDR3 has 15 amino acids. Trimming pared 4 bases from V and 6 bases from J, leaving 17 bases between. CDR3 protein: CASSFALGGIDTQYF. CDR3 DNA sequence: TGTGCCAGCAGTTTCGCGCTCGGGGGAATCGATACGCAGTATTTT.